The subject of this entry is one T cell receptor beta chain. This clone's antigen is unknown. Base qualities are not provided; no much larger clone lies one nucleotide away. Trimming leaves V shorter by 5 bases and J shorter by 4 bases, with the junction holding 3 bases beyond the gene matches. From the cysteine up to the phenylalanine, the CDR3 has a length of 14 residues. Only the CDR3 portion is preserved as DNA: 42 bases, with reading frame beginning at the first base. As encoded in the germline V gene, CDR1 is MGHRA while CDR2 is YSYEKL. The immunoSEQ Assay, a bias-controlled multiplex PCR, was used to amplify TCRbeta CDR3 regions from genomic DNA. Concerning the study's data processing: Within the assay, amplification of reference gene primers was used to estimate how many nucleated cells each sample contained. To quantify the absolute abundance of each unique TCRbeta CDR3 rearrangement, sequence reads were collapsed and filtered. For each sample, productive Simpson clonality was calculated as the square root of Simpson's diversity index across productive rearrangements. TCRdb re-hosts the immuneACCESS table, in-frame sequences only. Its copies lack some clones; in the studies checked, an unresolved V gene accounts for under half of them, and the cause for the rest is not known. D and trimming were read from the DNA, whereas the V and J calls and clone size are those reported in that table. The sample table holds about 300,000 clones, of which approximately 90% were seen once. More than 9% of the sample comes from the top ten.

These data are taken from a study of blood T cell repertoires in COVID-19 (dated by TCRdb to 2018 to 2021). A note on the overall study: Samples from collaborators originated in the United States, Italy and Spain and spanned both the acute and convalescent phases of COVID-19. The prospective study material was composed of cDNA or gDNA derived from T cells, B-cell-depleted T cells, or PBMCs. The dataset comprised deeply sampled blood TCRbeta repertoires from subjects exposed to, actively infected with, or recovered from COVID-19. The repertoires were released in a freely available public database meant as a resource for research on the immune response to SARS-CoV-2. Samples came from the ongoing ImmuneRACE study (first 160 participants) plus 1,254 subjects from 6 global collaborators. A de-identified subject ID, COVID-19 status, age in years and sex were almost always included in the sample metadata. Where available, HLA class I and class II types were obtained from metadata supplied by the sample provider rather than from assay-based typing. Beyond this particular receptor, the publication reports: How much clinical and demographic metadata was included differed by source and by participant, and the metadata was provided uncurated.

Participants in the prospective study were enrolled through a virtual design, were aged about 18 to 100 years, and lived in roughly 24 United States geographic areas. To assign participants to cohorts, the prospective study relied on clinical history that participants themselves reported in a screening survey and a study questionnaire. Recovered participants in ImmuneRACE Cohort 3 were defined as having two consecutive negative NP/OP PCR tests, clearance from a healthcare professional, or resolution of symptoms. Mobile phlebotomists in the prospective study collected whole blood, serum and a nasopharyngeal or oropharyngeal swab from every participant. Over a 2-month period, participants in the prospective study had the option of providing additional blood draws and questionnaires. Prospective study blood samples were shipped either frozen or at room temperature before DNA extraction.

This receptor was identified in a young woman who had recovered from COVID-19. The chain is assembled from TRBV4-1 and TRBJ1-4; 8 bases in the junction line up with TRBD1. Source material: PBMCs or T cells enriched from blood (not recorded which). At the DNA level, the sequence is TGCGCCAGCAGCGGGACAGGAATTAATGAAAAACTGTTTTTT. This gives the protein CASSGTGINEKLFF.